Listed below are T cell receptor beta chains from one sample, sequenced in a study of T-cell memory formation after mild COVID-19. One entry per CDR3 protein, called by TCRdb with MiXCR from the 5' RACE reads. The sample shows 400,000 to 450,000 distinct CDR3 sequences, over 15% of them seen only once. The specimen was PBMCs or a T cell subset sorted from them (not recorded which). These receptor sequences come from a man between 18 and 29 years old who had mild COVID-19 (a few samples of this study predate the infection). Cell type and time point are not known. Both conserved end residues are part of each CDR3. A D gene is named only where the DNA matches it firmly.

>NA|TRBV10-3|TRBJ2-2
CAIGEGIHLANTGELFF
>NA|TRBV7-2|TRBJ2-3
CASSWRAIPTDTQYF
>TRBD1|TRBV9|TRBJ1-3
CASSVGTGGGNTIYF
>NA|TRBV2|TRBJ2-2
CASSEEGVGAGELFF
>TRBD2|TRBV11-3|TRBJ2-1
CASSLRLAENEQFF
>NA|TRBV4-3|TRBJ2-3
CASSQDPGTDTQYF
>TRBD2|TRBV4-1|TRBJ2-7
CASSLGGGTTYEQYF
>TRBD2|TRBV9|TRBJ2-3
CASSFGGTRGTDTQYF
>NA|TRBV5-1|TRBJ2-4
CASSSGLAKNIQYF
>NA|TRBV4-2|TRBJ2-3
CASSQGGGPSRTDTQYF
>NA|TRBV10-1|TRBJ1-2
CASSDGLNYGYTF
>TRBD1|TRBV7-9|TRBJ1-2
CASRPTGDGYGYTF
>TRBD1|TRBV5-5|TRBJ2-3
CASSLRQGAADTQYF
>NA|TRBV10-3|TRBJ2-7
CAISPQGPRYEQYF
>TRBD1|TRBV7-6|TRBJ2-4
CASSPELTGLIGIQYF
>TRBD2|TRBV20-1|TRBJ2-1
CSAPGGAVDYNEQFF
>NA|TRBV7-9|TRBJ1-1
CASSSTVNTEAFF
>NA|TRBV11-2|TRBJ2-5
CASRNLKGLRETQYF
>NA|TRBV5-5|TRBJ1-4
CASSRAGDPNEKLFF
>NA|TRBV6-6|TRBJ1-1
CASSSPAQTGNTEAFF
>TRBD2|TRBV5-4|TRBJ2-5
CASSTPNSGGAAETQYF
>NA|TRBV6-5|TRBJ1-3
CASSFTSGGSVAGNTIYF
>NA|TRBV7-7|TRBJ2-3
CASSLGKGVDTQYF
>NA|TRBV5-1|TRBJ1-2
CASSLGPGFYTF
>NA|TRBV9|TRBJ1-3
CASSKDLSSGNTIYF
>TRBD2|TRBV28|TRBJ2-1
CASSRGEYNEQFF
>NA|TRBV29-1|TRBJ2-3
CSVRGPGTDTQYF
>NA|TRBV6-5|TRBJ2-2
CASSPGVLNTGELFF
>TRBD1|TRBV5-1|TRBJ2-5
CASSLLGTGGETQYF
>NA|TRBV5-1|TRBJ1-3
CASSRDTGTGNTIYF
>NA|TRBV6-1|TRBJ1-1
CASSEALQGSQAFF